Below, 25 T cell receptor gamma chains from the same sample are listed, as sequenced in a study of gamma-delta T cells after stem cell transplantation listed by TCRdb under 2016. The library was produced with RT-PCR. Sequencing was performed on an Illumina MiSeq. Via CATT, TCRdb reprocessed the public reads, and rows with identical DNA were then joined. For this sample the table gives 1,500 to 2,000 gamma-chain clones, of which roughly 3% were detected only once. Clones ranked in the top ten supply roughly 30% of the sample. The sequenced sample was gamma-delta T cells. Receptor source: a human donor. It is not recorded whose cells these are; they may come from a transplant donor.

This clone came up a few times. This may stem from a read error, because a much larger clone lies one nucleotide away. The sample has other DNA sequences that encode this CDR3 too. This rearrangement joins TRGV9 to TRGJP. CDR1 and CDR2 (germline): GITISATS, ISYDGTV (reference sequence). CDR3 length equals 17 residues. The CDR3 nucleotides read TGTGCCTTGTGGGAGGTGCGGCAAGAGCTGGGCAAAAAAATCAAGGTATTT. Its protein product is CALWEVRQELGKKIKVF.

This clone was seen a few times. A much larger clone is a single base away; this may be a read error. The chain is built from TRGV9 and TRGJ1 or TRGJ2. The CDR3 is 13 amino acids. CDR1 is GITISATS, CDR2 ISYDGTV, per germline (reference sequence). The CDR3 bases are TGCGCCTTGTGGGAGGTAGGAGTTCATAAGAAACTCTTT. This translates into CALWEVGVHKKLF.

Sample share makes this clone medium-sized. DNA for the CDR3: TGTGCCACCTGGGATAAGCCTATTAGTAGTGATTGGATCAAGACGTTT. Its translation: CATWDKPISSDWIKTF. The chain carries TRGV8 and TRGJP2. Per the germline V gene, CDR1 is VENAVY and CDR2 is YDSYNSRV. J lost 1 base, V lost 2 bases, and 7 bases had no gene match. The CDR3 is 16 residues long.

Concerning this clone: A far larger clone is just one base off, so this is likely a read error. The sample contains more than one DNA sequence encoding this CDR3. The chain is built from TRGV8 and TRGJP2. The CDR3 length is 14 residues. CDR1 VENAVY and CDR2 YDSYNSRV come from the germline V gene. CDR3 protein: CATWDINSDWIKTF. The CDR3 region has the DNA TGCGCCACCTGGGATATTAATAGTGATTGGATCAAGACGTTT.

Relative to its sample, this clone is medium-sized (0.01 to 0.1%). This chain connects TRGV9 to TRGJP. The CDR3 runs to 17 residues. Germline trimming cut 0 bases from V and 5 bases from J; bases unmatched to any gene: 4. Germline values: CDR1 GITISATS, CDR2 ISYDGTV (reference sequence). CDR3 in amino acids: CALWEVIEELGKKIKVF. CDR3 DNA: TGTGCCTTGTGGGAGGTGATTGAAGAGTTGGGCAAAAAAATCAAGGTATTT.

This clone is labeled as medium-sized. The chain carries TRGV9 and TRGJ1 or TRGJ2. V shed 0 bases, J shed 6 bases, and the junction held 11 bases outside the gene matches. The V gene's germline CDR1 is GITISATS and CDR2 ISYDGTV (reference sequence). The CDR3 has 15 amino acids. In DNA form, the CDR3 reads TGTGCCTTGTGGGAGGTGCTTGCTCCAGTTTATAAGAAACTCTTT. Amino acid sequence: CALWEVLAPVYKKLF.

This clone is medium-sized in the sample. The J gene is TRGJ1 or TRGJ2, the V gene TRGV9. Germline V lookup: CDR1 GITISATS, CDR2 ISYDGTV (reference sequence). There are 11 residues in the CDR3. The V and J ends lost 3 bases and 8 bases, in that order; junction bases with no gene match: 4. CDR3 DNA: TGTGCCTTGTGGGAGAAGAATAAGAAACTCTTT. Translated: CALWEKNKKLF.

About this clone: The likely explanation is a read error, given a far larger clone one base away. Different DNA sequences within this sample yield the same CDR3. The chain employs TRGV9 and TRGJP. Germline loops: CDR1 GITISATS, CDR2 ISYDGTV (reference sequence). J lost 10 bases, V lost 5 bases, and 14 bases had no gene match. CDR3 length: 17 amino acids. The CDR3 protein is CALWARGEELGKKIKVF. DNA for the CDR3: TGTGCCTTGTGGGCCCGAGGGGAGGAATTGGGCAAAAAAATCAAGGTATTT.

With regard to this clone: A read error may be the cause here, since a much bigger clone is one base away. V gene TRGV4 combines with J gene TRGJ1 or TRGJ2. CDR3 length equals 14 residues. Germline V gene lookup returns CDR1 EGSTGY and CDR2 YDSYTSSV. DNA for the CDR3: TGCGCCACCTGGGATGGGCCACTTTATTATAAGAAACTCTTT. The encoded protein is CATWDGPLYYKKLF.

This clone ranks as medium-sized. This same CDR3 is encoded by further DNA sequences in the sample. J is TRGJP and V is TRGV9. The CDR3 sequence is 17 residues long. V shed 1 base and J 3 bases; nucleotides not matched to a gene: 3. In germline, CDR1 is GITISATS, CDR2 ISYDGTV (reference sequence). The CDR3 loop is CALWEVQQELGKKIKVF. CDR3 DNA: TGTGCCTTGTGGGAGGTCCAGCAAGAGTTGGGCAAAAAAATCAAGGTATTT.

By its share, this clone is medium-sized. One base away lies a much larger clone, so this may be a sequencing read error. The same CDR3 is also encoded by other DNA sequences in this sample. Here the CDR3 DNA reads TGTGCCTTGTGGGAGGGGGGGGAGTTGGGCAAAAAAATCAAGGTATTT. Protein: CALWEGGELGKKIKVF. The rearrangement joins TRGV9 to TRGJP. CDR1 and CDR2 (germline): GITISATS, ISYDGTV (reference sequence). Germline trimming cut 2 bases from V and 7 bases from J; bases unmatched to any gene: 5. This CDR3 is 16 amino acids long.

In its sample, this clone is large. The V and J genes are TRGV8 and TRGJP2. The J segment lost 11 bases and the V segment lost 0 bases, leaving 0 bases of the junction unmatched. Per germline, CDR1 VENAVY and CDR2 YDSYNSRV. This CDR3 comprises 11 residues. This chain's CDR3 is CATWDRWIKTF. In DNA form, the CDR3 reads TGTGCCACCTGGGATAGGTGGATCAAGACGTTT.

On this clone itself: TCRdb has a much larger clone's protein, which differs at residue 4 from the translation of this DNA, likely because of a read error; what is shown is the protein translated from the DNA. The chain joins TRGV9 to TRGJ1 or TRGJ2. CDR1 GITISATS and CDR2 ISYDGTV come from the germline V gene (reference sequence). The length of the CDR3 is 12 residues. CDR3 coding DNA: TGTGCCTTGCGGGAGGTGCTCTATAAGAAACTCTTT. It encodes CALREVLYKKLF.

This clone is classed as medium-sized. This chain connects TRGV9 to TRGJP. Trimming took 1 base from V and 4 from J; bases not matched to a gene: 7. The length of the CDR3 is 18 residues. Per the germline V gene, CDR1 is GITISATS and CDR2 is ISYDGTV (reference sequence). The CDR3 region has the DNA TGTGCCTTGTGGGAGGTTACAGCTCAAGAGTTGGGCAAAAAAATCAAGGTATTT. It yields the protein CALWEVTAQELGKKIKVF.

Worth noting for this clone: The amino acid sequence in TCRdb belongs to a much larger clone and departs from this DNA's translation at residue 5, likely a sequencing read error; the sequence shown is translated from the DNA. The gene calls are TRGV9 and TRGJP. The CDR3 is 16 residues long. The germline V gene has CDR1 GITISATS and CDR2 ISYDGTV (reference sequence). Losses at the gene ends were 5 bases for V and 7 bases for J; bases not matched to a gene: 8. This CDR3 reads CALWGPGELGKKIKVF. Here the CDR3 DNA reads TGTGCCTTGTGGGGGCCCGGGGAGTTGGGCAAAAAAATCAAGGTATTT.

The chain is built from TRGV3 and TRGJP2. Germline assignment: CDR1 VTNTFY and CDR2 YDVSTARD (reference sequence). V gave up 3 bases and J gave up 0 bases; unmatched junction bases: 10. The CDR3 sequence is 17 residues long. The CDR3 DNA follows: TGTGCCACCTGGGACCACGGGCCAGATAGTAGTGATTGGATCAAGACGTTT. Translation gives CATWDHGPDSSDWIKTF.

This clone came up a few times. A read error is possible here, since a much larger clone lies one base away. This sample also contains other DNA sequences that code for the same CDR3. The chain uses TRGV9 and TRGJP. The CDR3 has 17 amino acids. CDR1 and CDR2 (germline): GITISATS, ISYDGTV (reference sequence). CDR3 sequence reads: CALWEVIKELGKKIKVF. In nucleotides, the CDR3 is TGTGCCTTGTGGGAGGTGATAAAGGAGTTGGGCAAAAAGATCAAGGTATTT.

This clone was seen only a few times. The protein TCRdb gives is from a much larger clone and does not agree with this DNA's translation at residue 8, likely a read error; the protein shown here comes from the DNA. The CDR3 coding sequence is TGTGCCACCTGGGATGACGACTTCGCGAATTATTATAAGAAACTCTTT. It translates to CATWDDDFANYYKKLF. This chain joins TRGV4 and TRGJ1 or TRGJ2. The germline CDR1 and CDR2 sequences are EGSTGY and YDSYTSSV. V trimming: 2 bases; J trimming: 0 bases; junction bases outside the gene matches: 10. This CDR3 has 16 amino acids.

Only a few counts were recorded for this clone. TCRdb lists the protein of a much larger clone for this DNA, which differs at residue 9, so this is likely a read error; the protein given here is translated from the DNA itself. V is TRGV2 and J is TRGJ1 or TRGJ2. Trimming cost V 5 bases and J 13 bases; bases outside gene matches: 14. The CDR3 is 12 residues long. Germline CDR1 EGSNGY, CDR2 YDSYNSKV. For the CDR3, the DNA is TGTGCCACCTGGGGCCGATATTATAGTAAACTCTTT. The encoded protein is CATWGRYYSKLF.

Within the sample, this clone is medium-sized. The chain has TRGV9 and TRGJ1 or TRGJ2. The CDR3 is made up of 10 amino acids. Losses at the gene ends were 9 bases for V and 10 bases for J; bases not matched to a gene: 9. Germline CDR1 is GITISATS and CDR2 is ISYDGTV (reference sequence). The CDR3 DNA reads as TGTGCCTTGGGAAGGGAAAAGAAACTCTTT. Protein sequence: CALGREKKLF.

There are a few counts of this clone. This sample includes further DNA sequences coding for the same CDR3. The chain couples TRGV9 to TRGJP. Germline CDR1 reads GITISATS; CDR2 reads ISYDGTV (reference sequence). CDR3 length: 17 amino acids. The V segment lost 4 bases and the J segment 7 bases; nucleotides outside the gene matches: 10. The CDR3 region is CALWEVPKELGKKIKVF. CDR3 coding DNA: TGTGCCTTGTGGGAAGTGCCAAAGGAGTTGGGCAAAAAAATCAAGGTATTT.

This clone is labeled medium-sized (0.01 to 0.1%). This rearrangement joins TRGV2 to TRGJ1 or TRGJ2. Trimming removed 3 bases from V and 3 bases from J; junction bases left unmatched: 8. CDR3 length equals 14 residues. Germline lookup yields CDR1 EGSNGY and CDR2 YDSYNSKV. The CDR3 DNA reads as TGTGCCACCTGGGACCCGGCGGGTTATTATAAGAAACTCTTT. As protein: CATWDPAGYYKKLF.

This clone was seen more than once but under ten times. Given a much more abundant clone one base away, this may be a read error. This CDR3 is also generated by other DNA sequences in the sample. The gene calls are TRGV8 and TRGJP2. This CDR3 has 15 residues. Germline CDR1 VENAVY, CDR2 YDSYNSRV. CDR3 nucleotide sequence: TGTGCCACCTGGGATAGGGGTAGTAGTGATTGGATAAAGACGTTT. Translation gives CATWDRGSSDWIKTF.

Concerning this clone itself: With a much larger clone just one base away, this may be a read error. The rearrangement joins TRGV9 to TRGJP. Germline V gives CDR1 GITISATS, CDR2 ISYDGTV (reference sequence). V dropped 0 bases and J dropped 6; count of bases not matched to a gene: 5. The CDR3 is 17 amino acids. The chain's CDR3 is CALWEVPAELGKKIKVF. CDR3 bases: TGTGCCTTGTGGGAGGTGCCGGCAGAGTTGGGCAAAAAAATCAAGGTATTT.

With regard to this clone: A read error may account for a junction end that differs from germline. The chain joins TRGV9 to TRGJP. CDR1 and CDR2 from the germline V gene are GITISATS and ISYDGTV (reference sequence). This CDR3 is 16 amino acids long. CDR3 in DNA: TGTACCTTGTGGGAGGCTTCAGAGTTGGGCAAAAAAATCAAGGTATTT. Translation: CTLWEASELGKKIKVF.